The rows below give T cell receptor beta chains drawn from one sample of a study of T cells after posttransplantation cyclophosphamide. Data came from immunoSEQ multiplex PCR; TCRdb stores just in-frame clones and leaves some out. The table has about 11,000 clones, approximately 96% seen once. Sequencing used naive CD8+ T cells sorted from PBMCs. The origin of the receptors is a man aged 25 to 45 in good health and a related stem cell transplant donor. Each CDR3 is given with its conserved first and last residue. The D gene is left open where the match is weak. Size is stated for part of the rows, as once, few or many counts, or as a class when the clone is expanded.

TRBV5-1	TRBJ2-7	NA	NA	TGCGCCAGCAGCTTGGTCGGGGAAGGGTACGAGCAGTACTTC	CASSLVGEGYEQYF
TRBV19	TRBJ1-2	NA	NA	TGTGCCAGTAGTCCGTTGACAGTTAACTATGGCTACACCTTC	CASSPLTVNYGYTF
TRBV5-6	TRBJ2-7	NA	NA	TGTGCCAGCAGCTTGGAAGGGGTCGTACGTGGGCAGTACTTC	CASSLEGVVRGQYF
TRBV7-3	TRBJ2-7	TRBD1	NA	TGTGCCAGCAGCCTAGACAGGGGCCACGAGCAGTACTTC	CASSLDRGHEQYF
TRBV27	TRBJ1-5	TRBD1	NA	TGTGCCAGCAGTTCCGACAGGGGGATCAATCAGCCCCAGCATTTT	CASSSDRGINQPQHF
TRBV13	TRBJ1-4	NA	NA	TGTGCCAGCAGCTTACACAGTGCAACTAATGAAAAACTGTTTTTT	CASSLHSATNEKLFF
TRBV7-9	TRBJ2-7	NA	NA	TGTGCCAGCAGCCGACTCGACAGCTACGAGCAGTACTTC	CASSRLDSYEQYF
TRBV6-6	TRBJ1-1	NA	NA	TGTGCCAGCAGTTACTCGGCCGCTTTCTTT	CASSYSAAFF
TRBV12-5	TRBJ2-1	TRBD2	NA	TGTGCTAGTGGTTTTGGAGCGGGGGCCGGGGATGAGCAGTTCTTC	CASGFGAGAGDEQFF
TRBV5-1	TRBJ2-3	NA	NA	TGCGCCAGCAGCTTGGCTGGCGGGGATACGCAGTATTTT	CASSLAGGDTQYF
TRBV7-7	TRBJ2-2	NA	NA	TGTGCTAGCAGCCCCGGACTTAATGGGGACACCGGGGAGCTGTTTTTT	CASSPGLNGDTGELFF
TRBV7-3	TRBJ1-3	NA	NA	TGTGCCAGCAGCCCAGACGGAGGGGGAAACACCATATATTTT	CASSPDGGGNTIYF
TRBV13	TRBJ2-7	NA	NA	TGTGCCAGCAGCTTTGGAGACAGGAGCTCCTACGAGCAGTACTTC	CASSFGDRSSYEQYF
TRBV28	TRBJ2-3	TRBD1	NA	TGTGCCAGCAGTTCGGGACAGGGTGTCACAGATACGCAGTATTTT	CASSSGQGVTDTQYF
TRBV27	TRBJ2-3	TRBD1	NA	TGTGCCAGCAGCAATGACAGGGGTACAGATACGCAGTATTTT	CASSNDRGTDTQYF
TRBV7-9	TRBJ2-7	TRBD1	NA	TGTGCCAGCAGCTCAACGAACAGGGGAGACACCTACGAGCAGTACTTC	CASSSTNRGDTYEQYF
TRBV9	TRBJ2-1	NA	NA	TGTGCCAGCAGCGTAGACGGGGGGCCTGACAATGAGCAGTTCTTC	CASSVDGGPDNEQFF
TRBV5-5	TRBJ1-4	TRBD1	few	TGTGCCAGCAGCTTGTCAGGGGGCAGTGAAAAACTGTTTTTT	CASSLSGGSEKLFF
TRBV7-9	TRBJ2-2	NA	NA	TGTGCCAGCAGTCCTCCAGGGTTCGCCGGGGAGCTGTTTTTT	CASSPPGFAGELFF
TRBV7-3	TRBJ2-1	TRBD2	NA	TGTGCCAGCAGCGCCCGCGGTGGGGGGCGGGAGGGCAATGAGCAGTTCTTC	CASSARGGGREGNEQFF
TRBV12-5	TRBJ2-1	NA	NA	TGTGCTAGTGGTGCTCACCCCGGGGGGCCCTCCTACAATGAGCAGTTCTTC	CASGAHPGGPSYNEQFF
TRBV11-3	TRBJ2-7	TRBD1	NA	TGTGCCAGCAGCACCCCTCGGGACAGGAAATCCTACGAGCAGTACTTC	CASSTPRDRKSYEQYF
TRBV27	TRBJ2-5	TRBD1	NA	TGTGCCAGCAGTTTATGGACAGGGCAGCAAGAGACCCAGTACTTC	CASSLWTGQQETQYF
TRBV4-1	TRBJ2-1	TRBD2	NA	TGCGCCAGCAGCCAAGCAGGACTAGACGATGAGCAGTTCTTC	CASSQAGLDDEQFF
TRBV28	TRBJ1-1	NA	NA	TGTGCCAGCAGTCATACAATGAACACTGAAGCTTTCTTT	CASSHTMNTEAFF
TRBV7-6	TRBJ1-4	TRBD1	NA	TGTGCCAGCAGCTTAGCGCAGGCAGGGGGCAGTGAAAAACTGTTTTTT	CASSLAQAGGSEKLFF
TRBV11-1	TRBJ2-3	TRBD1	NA	TGTGCCAGCAGCCTTCGGGACAGCTTCACAGATACGCAGTATTTT	CASSLRDSFTDTQYF
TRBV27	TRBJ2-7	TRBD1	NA	TGTGCCAGCAGTTCCACAATCGACAGGGGGGGTTACGAGCAGTACTTC	CASSSTIDRGGYEQYF
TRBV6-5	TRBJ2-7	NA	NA	TGTGCCACGCGTTCACTCGTCAGACACTACGAGCAGTACTTC	CATRSLVRHYEQYF
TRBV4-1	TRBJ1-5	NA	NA	TGCGCCAGCAGCCAATACGGACACCTTATTCCTAGCAATCAGCCCCAGCATTTT	CASSQYGHLIPSNQPQHF
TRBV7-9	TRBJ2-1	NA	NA	TGTGCCAGCAGCTTACTCGGGGCCTACAATGAGCAGTTCTTC	CASSLLGAYNEQFF
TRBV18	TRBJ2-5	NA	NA	TGTGCCAGCTCACCAGGACTCCAAGAGACCCAGTACTTC	CASSPGLQETQYF
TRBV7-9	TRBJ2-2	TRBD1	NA	TGTGCCAGCAGCCCTGACAGGGGAAACACCGGGGAGCTGTTTTTT	CASSPDRGNTGELFF
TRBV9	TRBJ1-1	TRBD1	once	TGTGCCAGCAGCGTCAATCATACCCCGGACAGGCCGATGAACACTGAAGCTTTCTTT	CASSVNHTPDRPMNTEAFF
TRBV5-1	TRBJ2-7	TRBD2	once	TGCGCCAGCAGCTATAGCGGGGGGAGCTCCTACGAGCAGTACTTC	CASSYSGGSSYEQYF
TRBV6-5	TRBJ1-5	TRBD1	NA	TGTGCCAGCAGGCCCGGGACAGGGATGAACCAGCCCCAGCATTTT	CASRPGTGMNQPQHF
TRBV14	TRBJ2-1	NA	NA	TGTGCCAGCAGCTCCGGGACAAATTCCTACAATGAGCAGTTCTTC	CASSSGTNSYNEQFF
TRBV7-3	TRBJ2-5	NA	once	TGTGCCAGCAGCCCAAGCCTCCAAGAGACCCAGTACTTC	CASSPSLQETQYF
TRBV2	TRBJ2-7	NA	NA	TGTGCCAGCAATCAGCGGCTACCCTACGAGCAGTACTTC	CASNQRLPYEQYF
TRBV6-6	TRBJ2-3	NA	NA	TGTGCCACCCTGGGGAGGGATACGCAGTATTTT	CATLGRDTQYF
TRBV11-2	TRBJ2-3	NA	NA	TGTGCCAGCAGTAGAACTAGCACAGATACGCAGTATTTT	CASSRTSTDTQYF
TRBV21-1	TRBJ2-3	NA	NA	TGTGCCAGCAGCAAAATTGGGGCGGAATTT	CASSKIGAEF
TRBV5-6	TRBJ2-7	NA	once	TGTGCCAGCAGCTTGGGGCGTAACAGGGTCCACGAGCAGTACTTC	CASSLGRNRVHEQYF
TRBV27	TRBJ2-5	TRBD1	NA	TGTGCCAGCAGTCTCCTAGGGGGCGACGAGACCCAGTACTTC	CASSLLGGDETQYF
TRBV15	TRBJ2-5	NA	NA	TGTGCCACCAGCAGAGAACGGGGTGGCCAAGAGACCCAGTACTTC	CATSRERGGQETQYF
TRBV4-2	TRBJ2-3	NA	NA	TGTGCCAGCAGCCCTAGCCCGGATACGCAGTATTTT	CASSPSPDTQYF
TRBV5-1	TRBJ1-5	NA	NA	TGCGCCAGCAGCTTCGAAGGGGGTAGGCAGCCCCAGCATTTT	CASSFEGGRQPQHF
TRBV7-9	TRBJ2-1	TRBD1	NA	TGTGCCAGCAGCTTGGGACAGGGCAATGAGCAGTTCTTC	CASSLGQGNEQFF
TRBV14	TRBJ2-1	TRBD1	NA	TGTGCCAGCAGCCTCCGGGACAGGGGTTACAATGAGCAGTTCTTC	CASSLRDRGYNEQFF
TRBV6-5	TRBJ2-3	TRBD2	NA	TGTGCCACCACCGGGACTAGCGGGGCGTGGGGTACGCAGTATTTT	CATTGTSGAWGTQYF
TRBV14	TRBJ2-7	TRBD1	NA	TGTGCCGGCAGCCATAAAACCGGGACAGGGGGATTCTACGAGCAGTACTTC	CAGSHKTGTGGFYEQYF
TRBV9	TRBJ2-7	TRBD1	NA	TGTGCCAGCAGCGAGGGACAGGGGAGCTCCTACGAGCAGTACTTC	CASSEGQGSSYEQYF
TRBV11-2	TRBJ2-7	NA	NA	TGTGCCAGCAGCTTAGGGTCCCAGGGCTACGAGCAGTACTTC	CASSLGSQGYEQYF